A selection of T cell receptor beta chains follows, all from one sample in a study of T cell responses to AZD1222 COVID-19 vaccine. Sequencing was performed with immunoSEQ multiplex PCR; in TCRdb, only in-frame clones are kept and a portion is missing. Of around 140,000 clones in the sample, 90% were seen once. Source: peripheral blood, taken on day 0 of AZD1222 vaccination. These receptors were collected from an adult in good health. Both conserved end residues are part of each CDR3. The order of the fields is J gene, D gene, clone size, V gene, CDR3 protein, CDR3 DNA. A D gene is named only where the DNA matches it firmly. Only some rows state a clone size, as once, few, many or a class for expanded clones.

J gene: TRBJ2-1
D gene: -
clone size: -
V gene: TRBV28
CDR3 protein: CASSSPGGIYNEQFF
CDR3 DNA: TGTGCCAGCAGTTCCCCCGGCGGGATCTACAATGAGCAGTTCTTC

J gene: TRBJ1-6
D gene: -
clone size: -
V gene: TRBV6-2/TRBV6-3
CDR3 protein: CASSYPTGWASPLHF
CDR3 DNA: TGTGCCAGCAGTTACCCGACCGGGTGGGCTTCACCCCTCCACTTT

J gene: TRBJ1-4
D gene: -
clone size: -
V gene: TRBV6-5
CDR3 protein: CASRATLQGGKLFF
CDR3 DNA: TGTGCCAGCAGGGCCACTCTTCAGGGTGGAAAACTGTTTTTT

J gene: TRBJ2-7
D gene: TRBD2
clone size: once
V gene: TRBV9
CDR3 protein: CASSVGASGGASEQYF
CDR3 DNA: TGTGCCAGCAGCGTAGGGGCTAGCGGGGGGGCCAGCGAGCAGTACTTC

J gene: TRBJ2-4
D gene: TRBD2
clone size: -
V gene: TRBV4-1
CDR3 protein: CASSQGLAGGLAKNIQYF
CDR3 DNA: TGCGCCAGCAGCCAGGGACTAGCGGGAGGTCTAGCCAAAAACATTCAGTACTTC

J gene: TRBJ1-2
D gene: TRBD1
clone size: -
V gene: TRBV5-5
CDR3 protein: CASSPGTGSYGYTF
CDR3 DNA: TGTGCCAGCAGCCCCGGGACAGGGAGCTATGGCTACACCTTC

J gene: TRBJ1-5
D gene: TRBD1
clone size: -
V gene: TRBV28
CDR3 protein: CASSFNRGGNQPQHF
CDR3 DNA: TGTGCCAGCAGTTTTAACAGGGGTGGCAATCAGCCCCAGCATTTT

J gene: TRBJ1-2
D gene: -
clone size: few
V gene: TRBV9
CDR3 protein: CASSIEFNYGYTF
CDR3 DNA: TGTGCCAGCAGCATCGAATTTAACTATGGCTACACCTTC

J gene: TRBJ1-5
D gene: -
clone size: -
V gene: TRBV9
CDR3 protein: CASSEGLGGPGYRMPQHF
CDR3 DNA: TGTGCCAGCAGCGAGGGGCTGGGGGGGCCAGGCTATAGGATGCCCCAGCATTTT

J gene: TRBJ2-1
D gene: -
clone size: -
V gene: TRBV9
CDR3 protein: CASSVATPGNEQFF
CDR3 DNA: TGTGCCAGCAGCGTAGCTACCCCGGGCAATGAGCAGTTCTTC

J gene: TRBJ1-6
D gene: -
clone size: -
V gene: TRBV19
CDR3 protein: CASGSPLHF
CDR3 DNA: TGTGCCAGTGGGTCACCCCTCCACTTT

J gene: TRBJ1-2
D gene: TRBD1
clone size: -
V gene: TRBV30
CDR3 protein: CAWKFPDRAYGYTF
CDR3 DNA: TGTGCCTGGAAATTCCCAGACAGGGCCTATGGCTACACCTTC

J gene: TRBJ1-6
D gene: TRBD1
clone size: -
V gene: TRBV2
CDR3 protein: CASGSWDREVGFSPLHF
CDR3 DNA: TGTGCCAGTGGGAGTTGGGACAGGGAGGTCGGATTTTCACCCCTCCACTTT

J gene: TRBJ2-7
D gene: -
clone size: -
V gene: TRBV5-1
CDR3 protein: CASSLVSSSYEQYF
CDR3 DNA: TGCGCCAGCAGCTTGGTTTCCAGCTCCTACGAGCAGTACTTC

J gene: TRBJ2-3
D gene: TRBD2
clone size: -
V gene: TRBV18
CDR3 protein: CASSPGLESNTQYF
CDR3 DNA: TGTGCCAGCTCACCGGGACTAGAAAGCAATACGCAGTATTTT

J gene: TRBJ1-5
D gene: -
clone size: -
V gene: TRBV21-1
CDR3 protein: CATPRGGNQPQHF
CDR3 DNA: TGTGCCACCCCTCGAGGGGGCAATCAGCCCCAGCATTTT

J gene: TRBJ2-7
D gene: -
clone size: -
V gene: TRBV7-9
CDR3 protein: CASSLAGLEQYF
CDR3 DNA: TGTGCCAGCAGCTTAGCAGGACTCGAGCAGTACTTC

J gene: TRBJ1-3
D gene: -
clone size: -
V gene: TRBV29-1
CDR3 protein: CSVEDPSGRGSGNTIYF
CDR3 DNA: TGCAGCGTTGAAGATCCCTCCGGACGAGGATCTGGAAACACCATATATTTT

J gene: TRBJ1-5
D gene: -
clone size: -
V gene: TRBV12-5
CDR3 protein: CASAVGGGQPQHF
CDR3 DNA: TGTGCTAGTGCCGTGGGAGGGGGTCAGCCCCAGCATTTT

J gene: TRBJ1-6
D gene: -
clone size: -
V gene: TRBV11-2
CDR3 protein: CASSPTPAGSPLHF
CDR3 DNA: TGTGCCAGCAGCCCCACCCCCGCAGGGTCACCCCTCCACTTT

J gene: TRBJ2-7
D gene: -
clone size: -
V gene: TRBV6-2/TRBV6-3
CDR3 protein: CASSQGLTLEQYF
CDR3 DNA: TGTGCCAGCAGCCAAGGGCTTACTCTCGAGCAGTACTTC

J gene: TRBJ1-3
D gene: -
clone size: -
V gene: TRBV6-5
CDR3 protein: CASMSAGAGNTIYF
CDR3 DNA: TGTGCCAGCATGTCGGCGGGAGCTGGAAACACCATATATTTT

J gene: TRBJ1-2
D gene: TRBD1
clone size: -
V gene: TRBV18
CDR3 protein: CASLSGGHYGYTF
CDR3 DNA: TGTGCCAGCTTATCAGGGGGGCACTATGGCTACACCTTC

J gene: TRBJ1-2
D gene: TRBD1
clone size: -
V gene: TRBV24-1
CDR3 protein: CATSDSGQGGGYTF
CDR3 DNA: TGTGCCACCAGTGACTCGGGACAGGGCGGCGGCTACACCTTC

J gene: TRBJ1-5
D gene: TRBD1
clone size: -
V gene: TRBV4-1
CDR3 protein: CASSPPDRDNQPQHF
CDR3 DNA: TGCGCCAGCAGCCCACCGGACAGGGACAATCAGCCCCAGCATTTT

J gene: TRBJ2-5
D gene: -
clone size: -
V gene: TRBV12-3/TRBV12-4
CDR3 protein: CASSLASRETQYF
CDR3 DNA: TGTGCCAGCAGTTTGGCCTCTCGGGAGACCCAGTACTTC

J gene: TRBJ2-7
D gene: -
clone size: -
V gene: TRBV25-1
CDR3 protein: CASSYWRGDEQYF
CDR3 DNA: TGTGCCAGCAGCTACTGGAGGGGTGACGAGCAGTACTTC

J gene: TRBJ2-7
D gene: -
clone size: -
V gene: TRBV27
CDR3 protein: CASSFSGGNRAYEQYF
CDR3 DNA: TGTGCCAGCAGTTTTTCAGGGGGGAATAGGGCCTACGAGCAGTACTTC

J gene: TRBJ2-1
D gene: -
clone size: -
V gene: TRBV12-3/TRBV12-4
CDR3 protein: CASSRTPFREQFF
CDR3 DNA: TGTGCCAGCAGCCGGACCCCATTTCGAGAGCAGTTCTTC

J gene: TRBJ2-2
D gene: -
clone size: -
V gene: TRBV2
CDR3 protein: CASGARSGELFF
CDR3 DNA: TGTGCCAGCGGGGCTCGATCCGGGGAGCTGTTTTTT